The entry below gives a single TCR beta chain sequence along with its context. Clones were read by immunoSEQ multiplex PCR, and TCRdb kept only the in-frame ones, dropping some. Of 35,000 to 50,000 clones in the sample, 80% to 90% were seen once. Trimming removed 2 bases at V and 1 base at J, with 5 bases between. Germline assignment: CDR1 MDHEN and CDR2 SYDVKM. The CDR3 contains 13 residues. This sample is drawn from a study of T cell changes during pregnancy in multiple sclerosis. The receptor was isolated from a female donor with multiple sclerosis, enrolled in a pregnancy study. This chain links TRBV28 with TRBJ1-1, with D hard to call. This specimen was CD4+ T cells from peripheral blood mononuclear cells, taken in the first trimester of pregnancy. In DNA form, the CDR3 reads TGTGCCAGCAGTTTACTTTCGAACACTGAAGCTTTCTTT. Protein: CASSLLSNTEAFF. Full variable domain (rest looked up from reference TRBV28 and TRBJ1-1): DVKVTQSSRYLVKRTGEKVFLECVQDMDHENMFWYRQDPGLGLRLIYFSYDVKMKEKGDIPEGYSVSREKKERFSLILESASTNQTSMYLCASSLLSNTEAFFGQGTRLTVV.